This is a list of T cell receptor beta chains from one sample in a study of T-cell reconstitution after alpha-beta-depleted transplantation in children. Using its own MiXCR run on the PCR reads, TCRdb lists one record per CDR3 protein. The data hold just over 70,000 distinct CDR3 sequences, with about 6.7% observed a single time. Sequences were derived from PBMCs from the stem cell graft donor, sampled from the stem cell graft. These receptors all come from a human donor who donated a stem cell graft to a child with acute lymphoblastic leukemia. Both conserved end residues are part of each CDR3. The order of the fields is J gene, V gene, clone size, D gene, CDR3 protein, CDR3 DNA. D genes are given only for firm matches. Some rows have no size entry. The others give once, few or many, or a class for an expanded clone.

>TRBJ1-6|TRBV5-1|few|.
CASSLNQGSSYNSPLHF
TGCGCCAGCAGCTTGAATCAGGGAAGCTCCTATAATTCACCCCTCCACTTT
>TRBJ1-1|TRBV5-1|few|.
CASSPQGEYTEAFF
TGCGCCAGCAGCCCACAGGGAGAATACACTGAAGCTTTCTTT
>TRBJ1-2|TRBV7-2|few|.
CASSGGSGGNYGYTF
TGTGCCAGCAGCGGGGGGAGCGGCGGGAACTATGGCTACACCTTC
>TRBJ1-5|TRBV12-3/TRBV12-4|many|TRBD1
CASSLLGQGNQPQHF
TGTGCCAGCAGTTTGCTAGGACAGGGGAATCAGCCCCAGCATTTT
>TRBJ1-4|TRBV20-1|many|TRBD1
CSARGTGFATNEKLFF
TGCAGTGCTAGAGGGACAGGCTTTGCAACTAATGAAAAACTGTTTTTT
>TRBJ2-7|TRBV5-1|many|.
CASSPGDGGPRSYEQYF
TGCGCCAGCAGCCCGGGGGATGGAGGTCCGAGATCCTACGAGCAGTACTTC
>TRBJ2-3|TRBV5-1|few|.
CASSLVAAYTDTQYF
TGCGCCAGCAGCTTGGTGGCAGCCTACACAGATACGCAGTATTTT
>TRBJ2-3|TRBV24-1|.|.
CASSSRTDTDTQYF
TGTGCCAGCAGCTCGAGGACAGATACAGATACGCAGTATTTT
>TRBJ2-3|TRBV3-1|many|TRBD2
CASRGTSGGTDTQYF
TGTGCCAGCAGGGGGACTAGCGGGGGGACGGATACGCAGTATTTT
>TRBJ2-7|TRBV3-1|many|.
CASSPGTPSYEQYF
TGTGCCAGCAGTCCCGGGACCCCTTCCTACGAGCAGTACTTC
>TRBJ2-1|TRBV20-1|many|.
CSASGTAPRGQFF
TGCAGTGCTAGCGGGACTGCACCGAGGGGGCAGTTCTTC
>TRBJ2-7|TRBV4-2|many|TRBD1
CASSQEPTGGFEQYF
TGTGCCAGCAGCCAAGAACCTACAGGGGGGTTCGAGCAGTACTTC
>TRBJ2-3|TRBV7-8|many|.
CASSPEGSGRGATDTQYF
TGTGCCAGCAGCCCCGAGGGGTCTGGCCGGGGGGCGACAGATACGCAGTATTTT
>TRBJ2-3|TRBV7-3|few|.
CASSASYSTDTQYF
TGTGCCAGCAGCGCCTCATATAGCACAGATACGCAGTATTTT
>TRBJ1-1|TRBV12-3/TRBV12-4|many|TRBD1
CASSPGTGHPLAEAFF
TGTGCCAGCAGCCCCGGGACAGGGCATCCCTTGGCTGAAGCTTTCTTT
>TRBJ1-1|TRBV12-3/TRBV12-4|many|TRBD1
CASSLIQGLNTEAFF
TGTGCCAGCAGTCTTATACAGGGGCTGAACACTGAAGCTTTCTTT
>TRBJ1-1|TRBV6-5|.|.
CASTSTQGGAGEAFF
TGTGCCAGCACCTCAACCCAAGGGGGGGCGGGCGAAGCTTTCTTT
>TRBJ1-6|TRBV6-2/TRBV6-3|few|.
CASSSGLGTPLHF
TGTGCCAGCAGTTCCGGGCTCGGGACACCCCTCCACTTT
>TRBJ2-1|TRBV7-2|few|TRBD1
CASSSTGYNEQFF
TGTGCCAGCAGCTCGACAGGGTACAATGAGCAGTTCTTC
>TRBJ2-3|TRBV5-4|few|TRBD1
CASSQDRGYTDTQYF
TGTGCCAGCAGTCAGGACAGGGGGTATACAGATACGCAGTATTTT
>TRBJ2-2|TRBV19|.|.
CASSSYLSGELFF
TGTGCCAGTAGTTCCTATCTATCCGGGGAGCTGTTTTTT
>TRBJ1-4|TRBV7-9|many|.
CASSPSLAPNEKLFF
TGTGCCAGCAGCCCATCTTTGGCCCCTAATGAAAAACTGTTTTTT
>TRBJ2-5|TRBV2|many|TRBD2
CASIRERLAGGETQYF
TGTGCCAGCATCCGAGAGAGGCTAGCGGGAGGAGAGACCCAGTACTTC
>TRBJ2-3|TRBV5-1|many|TRBD1
CASSLAAGTANFRTDTQYF
TGCGCCAGCAGCTTGGCTGCCGGGACAGCAAATTTTCGCACAGATACGCAGTATTTT
>TRBJ1-3|TRBV6-5|many|TRBD1
CASSYTGTGGFGNTIYF
TGTGCCAGCAGTTACACCGGGACAGGGGGCTTTGGAAACACCATATATTTT
>TRBJ2-7|TRBV9|few|.
CASSVEGLDGYEQYF
TGTGCCAGCAGCGTAGAGGGACTCGACGGTTACGAGCAGTACTTC
>TRBJ1-4|TRBV6-5|many|.
CASSLRVQEKLFF
TGTGCCAGCAGTCTCCGGGTCCAGGAAAAACTGTTTTTT
>TRBJ2-5|TRBV28|many|TRBD2
CASSYGGQETQYF
TGTGCCAGCAGTTACGGGGGGCAAGAGACCCAGTACTTC
>TRBJ1-6|TRBV4-3|few|TRBD1
CASSEGTANSPLHF
TGCGCCAGCAGCGAGGGGACAGCGAATTCACCCCTCCACTTT
>TRBJ2-1|TRBV7-9|many|TRBD1
CASSQTGNNEQFF
TGTGCCAGCAGCCAGACAGGGAACAATGAGCAGTTCTTC
>TRBJ1-2|TRBV20-1|.|.
CSADDIQDTNPHYGYTF
TGCAGTGCTGACGATATCCAGGACACCAACCCCCACTATGGCTACACCTTC
>TRBJ1-2|TRBV29-1|many|.
CSVVGNGYTF
TGCAGCGTTGTGGGGAATGGCTACACCTTC
>TRBJ1-2|TRBV5-1|many|.
CASSLDPGNYGYTF
TGCGCCAGCAGCTTGGACCCAGGGAACTATGGCTACACCTTC
>TRBJ1-4|TRBV4-1|many|.
CASSSPAGFNEKLFF
TGCGCCAGCAGCTCACCTGCAGGGTTCAATGAAAAACTGTTTTTT
>TRBJ2-7|TRBV28|many|.
CASTYYPGNEQYF
TGTGCCAGCACCTACTACCCCGGCAACGAGCAGTACTTC
>TRBJ2-1|TRBV27|many|TRBD1
CASSLGQGPYNEQFF
TGTGCCAGCAGTTTAGGACAGGGGCCTTACAATGAGCAGTTCTTC
>TRBJ2-1|TRBV7-9|many|TRBD2
CASSAHGTSNEQFF
TGTGCCAGCAGCGCTCACGGGACTAGTAATGAGCAGTTCTTC
>TRBJ2-2|TRBV5-1|many|TRBD1
CASSLVTGDGGELFF
TGCGCCAGCAGCTTGGTTACAGGGGATGGCGGGGAGCTGTTTTTT
>TRBJ2-3|TRBV12-3/TRBV12-4|many|.
CASSLVGIGDTQYF
TGTGCCAGCAGTTTAGTTGGGATCGGAGATACGCAGTATTTT
>TRBJ2-1|TRBV7-2|many|TRBD2
CASSLVGTSGALGSNNEQFF
TGTGCCAGCAGCTTGGTAGGGACTAGCGGGGCTCTGGGGTCGAACAATGAGCAGTTCTTC
>TRBJ1-6|TRBV7-6|.|.
CASSLEGDRNSPLHF
TGTGCCAGCAGCTTAGAGGGTGACAGAAATTCACCCCTCCACTTT
>TRBJ2-5|TRBV4-1|many|.
CASSHPSGTQYF
TGCGCCAGCAGCCACCCAAGCGGGACCCAGTACTTC
>TRBJ2-3|TRBV6-4|.|.
CAPARVTAGTDTQYF
TGTGCCCCCGCTAGAGTCACTGCTGGCACAGATACGCAGTATTTT
>TRBJ2-2|TRBV9|many|TRBD2
CASSVLAGGASPTGELFF
TGTGCCAGCAGCGTTCTAGCGGGAGGGGCCAGCCCCACCGGGGAGCTGTTTTTT
>TRBJ1-2|TRBV19|few|TRBD1
CASTIGTANYGYTF
TGTGCCAGTACTATCGGGACAGCGAACTATGGCTACACCTTC
>TRBJ1-2|TRBV4-2|many|.
CASSQVSTRSNYGYTF
TGTGCCAGCAGCCAAGTATCTACGAGATCCAACTATGGCTACACCTTC